The 8 T cell receptor beta chains below all came from one sample that was sequenced in a study of blood T cell repertoires in COVID-19. TCRdb keeps only in-frame clones here, not all; method: immunoSEQ multiplex PCR. This sample has roughly 100,000 clones, with 70% to 85% found just once. Sequencing was done on a sample of peripheral blood. These receptors all stem from a man in his sixties or seventies with acute or convalescent COVID-19.

The J gene is TRBJ1-4, the V gene TRBV11-2; no clear D. The CDR3 contains 16 residues. The V end lost 0 bases, the J end lost 4 bases, and 12 bases lay between the germline ends. The germline gives CDR1 SGHAT, CDR2 FQNNGV. The CDR3 DNA is TGTGCCAGCAGCTTAGATCGTACAGTTCGTAATGAAAAACTGTTTTTT. Translating it yields CASSLDRTVRNEKLFF.

This clone was counted only a few times. This chain links TRBV10-3 with TRBJ1-2; D is unresolved. V lost 2 bases and J 2 bases, leaving 9 bases between the germline ends. The germline CDR1 and CDR2 sequences are ENHRY and SYGVKD. CDR3 length: 14 residues. The CDR3 is CAISEDPVNYGYTF. In DNA form, the CDR3 reads TGTGCCATCAGTGAGGATCCGGTAAACTATGGCTACACCTTC.

This clone was detected only a few times. The chain joins TRBV5-1 to TRBJ1-1; D is uncertain. Germline-derived CDR1 and CDR2 are SGHRS and YFSETQ. The CDR3 length is 13 residues. Trimming stripped 0 bases from V and 1 base from J, with 4 bases between. The CDR3 sequence is CASSLGENTEAFF. The CDR3 nucleotides are TGCGCCAGCAGCTTGGGAGAGAACACTGAAGCTTTCTTT.

In its sample, this clone was seen once. The chain has TRBV19 and TRBJ2-2, with 10 bases identical to TRBD1. The V gene's germline CDR1 is LNHDA and CDR2 SQIVND (reference sequence). V dropped 5 bases and J dropped 5; count of bases not matched to a gene: 5. This CDR3 contains 15 residues. The CDR3 sequence is CASSLGGQGTGELFF. DNA for the CDR3: TGTGCCAGTAGTCTAGGGGGACAGGGGACCGGGGAGCTGTTTTTT.

This sequence joins TRBV19 and TRBJ1-3; no definite D call. This CDR3 has 15 residues. The V end was cut by 9 bases, the J end by 0 bases, with 15 bases between. Germline CDR1 LNHDA, CDR2 SQIVND (reference sequence). The CDR3 nucleotides are TGTGCCAGCTCCGAAGGCGGTATCTCTGGAAACACCATATATTTT. This sequence encodes CASSEGGISGNTIYF.

V is TRBV6-5 and J is TRBJ1-5, with 10 positions matching TRBD1. J was trimmed by 6 bases and V by 6 bases; bases with no gene match: 2. The CDR3 contains 13 residues. The germline V gene encodes CDR1 MNHEY and CDR2 SVGAGI. The DNA for the CDR3 is TGTGCCAGCAGGGACAGGGGGGGTCAGCCCCAGCATTTT. Protein sequence: CASRDRGGQPQHF.

This chain uses TRBV28 with TRBJ2-7; TRBD2 matches 8 bases. This CDR3 comprises 14 residues. In germline, CDR1 is MDHEN, CDR2 SYDVKM. After removal of 2 bases from V and 4 bases from J, the junction contained 4 bases not matched to a gene. The CDR3 DNA is TGTGCCAGCAGTTTAACAGCGGGAGTGTACGAGCAGTACTTC. Translation: CASSLTAGVYEQYF.

Written as DNA, the CDR3 is TGCAGCGTTGTAATCAGGGGAGGCAATCAGCCCCAGCATTTT. This translates into CSVVIRGGNQPQHF. The rearrangement links TRBV29-1 to TRBJ1-5; TRBD1 is a possible D gene (6 bases). The CDR3 runs 14 residues. V lost 4 bases and J lost 2, with 12 bases in between. From germline, CDR1 is SQVTM and CDR2 ANQGSEA. Filled out from reference TRBV29-1 and TRBJ1-5, the complete variable domain reads SAVISQKPSRDICQRGTSLTIQCQVDSQVTMMFWYRQQPGQSLTLIATANQGSEATYESGFVIDKFPISRPNLTFSTLTVSNMSPEDSSIYLCSVVIRGGNQPQHFGDGTRLSIL.